This T cell receptor beta chain comes out of a study of regulatory T cells in long-lasting Graves disease. Study background: Duration of antithyroid drug therapy among newly diagnosed Graves' patients was under 3 months. Regarding the study as a whole: Persistent disease preferred TRBV28, TRBJ1-2 and TRBJ2-5.

This clonotype has at least ten counts. The antigen is not known. Described time point: newly diagnosed GD, antithyroid drugs for less than 3 months. The TCR library was prepared using RNA isolated from PBMCs. In germline, CDR1 is KGHDR, CDR2 SFDVKD. V was pared by 6 bases and J by 0 bases, with 11 bases between. The CDR3 extends over 15 amino acids. HTBI primers from iRepertoire and Arm-PCR of CDR3 regions yielded the TCR beta libraries. One entry per CDR3 protein, called by TCRdb with MiXCR from the multiplex PCR reads. The table lists hundreds of thousands of distinct CDR3 sequences, roughly 15% of them singletons. The sample was also linked to a second study, of T cells in Graves' hyperthyroidism and ophthalmopathy.

Material: peripheral blood mononuclear cells (PBMCs), obtained at new diagnosis, from a patient treated with antithyroid drugs. The TCR sequence derives from a woman aged 25-40 years with Graves disease. This rearrangement joins TRBV24-1 to TRBJ2-1; a weak D match, TRBD2 (6 bases). As DNA, the CDR3 is TGTGCCACCAGTACGATGCGGGACTCCTACAATGAGCAGTTCTTC. Residues: CATSTMRDSYNEQFF.